This T cell receptor (beta chain) is from a study of T cells after yellow fever vaccination. Germline loops: CDR1 SGHRS, CDR2 YFSETQ. There are 19 residues in the CDR3. J gave up 0 bases and V 3 bases, and 11 bases lay outside the gene matches. This clonotype occurred many times. The antigen is undetermined. TCRdb re-derived calls from the 5' RACE reads in MiXCR, one entry per CDR3 protein. Among 200,000 to 250,000 distinct CDR3 sequences listed, less than 9% were seen once. Whole-study results and caveats: Peaking on day 5 versus 15, the secondary response was faster but weaker. Most clones from primary vaccination were detected again post-booster (just over 95% CD4, about 88% CD8). Highly abundant clonotypes carried over from the bulk population could end up in FACS-sorted repertoires as contaminants.

This rearrangement joins TRBV5-1 to TRBJ2-6; 8 bases are a match to TRBD2. Material: CD4+ T cells sorted from PBMCs, obtained 15 days after the yellow fever booster vaccination. The sequence derives from a man aged 25-45 years who received the YFV17D yellow fever vaccine. Here the CDR3 reads CASSYIIAGSNSGANVLTF. CDR3 nucleotides: TGCGCCAGCAGCTATATTATAGCGGGGAGCAACTCTGGGGCCAACGTCCTGACTTTC.